What follows are 19 T cell receptor beta chains derived from one specimen sequenced in a study of chemoradiotherapy in HPV16-positive cancers. TCRdb's copy holds only in-frame clones and misses some; the assay was immunoSEQ multiplex PCR. This table holds around 16,000 clones, roughly three quarters found once. This sample was obtained from a patient who underwent chemoradiotherapy. The receptors come from a human donor with HPV-associated anogenital cancer.

The V and J genes are TRBV5-4 and TRBJ1-2; TRBD1 might be the D (5 bases). V dropped 4 bases and J dropped 3 bases, with 19 bases sitting between them. The CDR3 spans 16 residues. Germline CDR1 reads SGHNT; CDR2 reads YYREEE (reference sequence). The CDR3 nucleotides are TGTGCCAGCAGCCCGGGGGACCCGACTGGCTACTATGGCTACACCTTC. As protein: CASSPGDPTGYYGYTF.

The V gene is TRBV11-2, the J gene TRBJ2-5; D not certain. The CDR3 totals 14 residues. Trimming cost V 0 bases and J 1 base, with 6 bases left between them. Germline V gene lookup returns CDR1 SGHAT and CDR2 FQNNGV. The CDR3 nucleotides are TGTGCCAGCAGCTTAGAGGAACTCCAAGAGACCCAGTACTTC. It translates to CASSLEELQETQYF.

This chain links TRBV6-1 with TRBJ2-4, with D unclear. Germline V gene sequence: CDR1 MNHNS, CDR2 SASEGT. The CDR3 has 14 amino acids. V lost 8 bases, J lost 1 base, and 12 bases lay in between. The CDR3 sequence: CASGLGSAKNIQYF. The CDR3 coding sequence is TGTGCCAGCGGGCTGGGATCGGCCAAAAACATTCAGTACTTC.

This chain uses TRBV28 with TRBJ1-1; D remains ambiguous. Deletions cut 6 bases from V and 8 bases from J, with 16 bases between. Per the germline V gene, CDR1 is MDHEN and CDR2 is SYDVKM. This CDR3 is built from 13 residues. The CDR3 sequence is CASRLPGIPEAFF. DNA of the CDR3: TGTGCCAGCAGGTTACCGGGCATACCCGAAGCTTTCTTT.

The chain couples TRBV23-1 to TRBJ1-1; TRBD1 aligns across 9 bases. TRBV23-1 is filed as an ORF, its function uncertain. V lost 3 bases and J lost 1; bases outside the gene matches: 6. This CDR3 spans 16 amino acids. CDR3 sequence: CASSHLGQGRNTEAFF. In DNA form, the CDR3 reads TGCGCCAGCAGTCACCTGGGACAGGGTCGGAACACTGAAGCTTTCTTT.

The V and J genes are TRBV18 and TRBJ2-4, with D perhaps being TRBD1 or TRBD2 (7 bases each). The CDR3 is 17 amino acids. CDR1 and CDR2 (germline): KGHSH, LQKENI. V shed 0 bases and J shed 3 bases, with 15 bases lying between them. The CDR3 region has the DNA TGTGCCAGCTCACCACCGGGAGGGGGCATTTTCAAAAACATTCAGTACTTC. Its translation: CASSPPGGGIFKNIQYF. Combining the CDR3 with reference TRBV18 and TRBJ2-4 gives the whole variable domain NAGVMQNPRHLVRRRGQEARLRCSPMKGHSHVYWYRQLPEEGLKFMVYLQKENIIDESGMPKERFSAEFPKEGPSILRIQQVVRGDSAAYFCASSPPGGGIFKNIQYFGAGTRLSVL.

The chain recombines TRBV7-9 with TRBJ2-7, with 7 bases matching TRBD2. The CDR3 covers 16 residues. Trimming removed 5 bases from V and 4 bases from J; junction bases left unmatched: 14. CDR1 is SEHNR, CDR2 FQNEAQ, per germline (reference sequence). The CDR3 DNA is TGTGCCAGCAGCGGGGACGCGGGGAGGGGTTCATACGAGCAGTACTTC. Residues: CASSGDAGRGSYEQYF.

The count of this clone is one. The chain carries TRBV5-6 and TRBJ1-1; D call uncertain. V was pared by 2 bases and J by 6 bases, with 11 bases between. The V gene's germline CDR1 is SGHDT and CDR2 YYEEEE. CDR3 size: 13 residues. CDR3 loop: CASSFSLIAEAFF. DNA for the CDR3: TGTGCCAGCAGCTTTTCCCTTATAGCTGAAGCTTTCTTT.

V usage is TRBV4-3 and J usage is TRBJ1-6, with D tentatively TRBD1 (5 bases). CDR3 length: 18 amino acids. V gave up 4 bases and J gave up 7 bases, with 23 bases separating them. The germline V gene encodes CDR1 LGHNA and CDR2 YSLEER. The CDR3 reads CASSPNPGVGTRNSPLHF. The CDR3 DNA follows: TGCGCCAGCAGCCCGAATCCGGGGGTGGGCACGAGAAATTCACCCCTCCACTTT.

This chain connects TRBV4-3 to TRBJ2-3, with 10 bases identical to TRBD2. The CDR3 spans 17 residues. Losses at the gene ends were 4 bases for V and 8 bases for J; bases not matched to a gene: 15. The germline gives CDR1 LGHNA, CDR2 YSLEER. CDR3 loop: CASSPAGGLDGEATQYF. The DNA for the CDR3 is TGCGCCAGCAGCCCAGCGGGGGGGCTGGATGGCGAAGCTACGCAGTATTTT.

This clone has just one count. This chain joins TRBV30 and TRBJ1-6; maybe TRBD1 (6 bases). CDR3 length: 15 residues. Germline loops: CDR1 GTSNPN, CDR2 SVGIG (reference sequence). Between the trimmed V and J ends, which lost 0 bases and 6 bases, there was a span of 12 bases. CDR3 region: CAWSVAGGLNSPLHF. The CDR3 coding sequence is TGTGCCTGGAGTGTAGCGGGGGGCCTTAATTCACCCCTCCACTTT.

This clone showed up just once. The CDR3 region is CASTPLAGALNTGELFF. The CDR3 region has the DNA TGTGCCAGCACCCCACTAGCGGGGGCCTTGAACACCGGGGAGCTGTTTTTT. The rearrangement uses TRBV28 and TRBJ2-2, with 11 positions matching TRBD2. V shed 7 bases, J shed 1 base, and the junction held 8 bases outside the gene matches. The CDR3 is 17 amino acids. Germline V gene sequence: CDR1 MDHEN, CDR2 SYDVKM.

The chain employs TRBV5-1 and TRBJ1-3, with a possible D match to TRBD1 (5 bases). CDR3 length equals 18 residues. Trimming stripped 5 bases from V and 3 bases from J, with 24 bases between. Germline CDR1 and CDR2: SGHRS and YFSETQ. CDR3 in DNA: TGCGCCAGCAGTGCACCCCGAGGGGATCTGGGGTTTGGAAACACCATATATTTT. Its translation is CASSAPRGDLGFGNTIYF.

This clone came up once. CDR3 sequence: CASSLERGRLGYNEQFF. CDR3 nucleotides: TGTGCCAGCAGCTTAGAGAGGGGTAGATTAGGATACAATGAGCAGTTCTTC. This chain connects TRBV7-9 to TRBJ2-1; D tentatively fits TRBD1 or TRBD2 (5 bases each). Trimming removed 1 base at V and 4 bases at J, with 17 bases between. Germline V lookup: CDR1 SEHNR, CDR2 FQNEAQ (reference sequence). The CDR3 consists of 17 residues.

The V gene is TRBV7-2, the J gene TRBJ2-7; D is uncertain. This CDR3 is 14 amino acids long. Deletions cut 1 base from V and 0 bases from J, with 7 bases between. Looked up from germline, CDR1 is SGHTA and CDR2 is FQGNSA. The CDR3 loop is CASSLVKSSYEQYF. The CDR3 DNA sequence: TGTGCCAGCAGCTTAGTAAAAAGCTCCTACGAGCAGTACTTC. Drawing the rest from reference TRBV7-2 and TRBJ2-7, the complete variable domain is GAGVSQSPSNKVTEKGKDVELRCDPISGHTALYWYRQSLGQGLEFLIYFQGNSAPDKSGLPSDRFSAERTGGSVSTLTIQRTQQEDSAVYLCASSLVKSSYEQYFGPGTRLTVT.

This clone has just one count. This chain uses TRBV9 with TRBJ2-7; D assignment may be TRBD1 or TRBD2 (5 bases each). The CDR3 spans 14 residues. Trimming took off 4 bases at V and 1 base at J, with 12 bases between the two ends. The germline V gene has CDR1 SGDLS and CDR2 YYNGEE. CDR3 in DNA: TGTGCCAGCAGCCCGGGACCGATTTCCTACGAGCAGTACTTC. It is translated as CASSPGPISYEQYF.

As for this clone: Sequence at one end of the junction differs from germline and may be a read error. V usage is TRBV6-5 and J usage is TRBJ2-3, with TRBD1 identical over 7 bases. This CDR3 is built from 14 residues. Germline V gene lookup returns CDR1 MNHEY and CDR2 SVGAGI. The CDR3: CASSYSIGTATQYF. The DNA for the CDR3 is TGTGCCAGCAGTTACTCGATCGGGACAGCTACGCAGTATTTT.

The chain links TRBV5-6 to TRBJ2-6; 10 bases are shared with TRBD1. The CDR3 is 15 residues long. The junction had 1 base not matched to a gene; V was cut back by 4 bases and J by 3 bases. Germline V CDR1 and CDR2: SGHDT, YYEEEE. This chain's CDR3 is CASSDRGLGANVLTF. The CDR3 nucleotides read TGTGCCAGCAGCGACAGGGGGCTTGGGGCCAACGTCCTGACTTTC.

CDR3 amino acids: CASSRSLQVDSGNTIYF. The DNA of the CDR3 is TGTGCCAGCTCACGTTCCCTCCAGGTAGACTCTGGAAACACCATATATTTT. The chain is built from TRBV18 and TRBJ1-3; no definite D call. The CDR3 is 17 amino acids. V was clipped by 4 bases and J by 0 bases, with 16 bases between them. Germline V CDR1 and CDR2: KGHSH, LQKENI. Filled out from reference TRBV18 and TRBJ1-3, the complete variable domain reads NAGVMQNPRHLVRRRGQEARLRCSPMKGHSHVYWYRQLPEEGLKFMVYLQKENIIDESGMPKERFSAEFPKEGPSILRIQQVVRGDSAAYFCASSRSLQVDSGNTIYFGEGSWLTVV.